This T cell receptor beta chain came from a study of T cell responses to AZD1222 COVID-19 vaccine. Method: immunoSEQ multiplex PCR; TCRdb's copy keeps in-frame clones and lacks some. The data show approximately 170,000 clones, approximately 94% seen once. Germline CDR1 and CDR2: LGHDT and YNNKEL (reference sequence). V shed 1 base and J 5 bases; nucleotides not matched to a gene: 16. This CDR3 contains 19 residues. The study, taken as a whole, reports: Close to half of spike-specific TCRs reportedly recognize unmutated variant regions.

As concerns this clone: Antigen unknown.

The chain recombines TRBV3-1 (or the pseudogene TRBV3-2) with TRBJ2-1; 8 nucleotides align to TRBD2. Sequencing used peripheral blood, obtained 28 days after the second AZD1222 dose. The origin of this receptor is an adult who received the AZD1222 COVID-19 vaccine. CDR3 loop: CASSQGGSGARGFNNEQFF. CDR3 nucleotide sequence: TGTGCCAGCAGCCAAGGTGGTAGCGGGGCGAGGGGTTTCAACAATGAGCAGTTCTTC.